This T cell receptor beta chain derives from a study of blood T cells in healthy people across ages. A second PCR, run for roughly 7 to 11 cycles, used a sample-barcoded 5' primer plus a J-beta primer mix. TCRdb reprocessed the 5' RACE reads with MiXCR, giving one entry per CDR3 protein. The sample records nearly 800,000 distinct CDR3 sequences, just under 25% being singletons. The CDR3 covers 15 residues. The V gene lost 10 bases and the J gene lost 0 bases, with 16 bases spanning the gap. The germline V gene encodes CDR1 SEHNR and CDR2 FQNEAQ (reference sequence). This clonotype appeared a few times. This same sample was also taken into another study, of T cells of mothers and their children.

Sequenced input: blood. This chain connects TRBV7-9 to TRBJ1-3, with no clear D. The receptor comes from a boy between 10 and 17 years old in good health. CDR3 protein: CAIHYGESSGNTIYF. Written as DNA, the CDR3 is TGTGCCATCCACTATGGAGAGAGCTCTGGAAACACCATATATTTT.